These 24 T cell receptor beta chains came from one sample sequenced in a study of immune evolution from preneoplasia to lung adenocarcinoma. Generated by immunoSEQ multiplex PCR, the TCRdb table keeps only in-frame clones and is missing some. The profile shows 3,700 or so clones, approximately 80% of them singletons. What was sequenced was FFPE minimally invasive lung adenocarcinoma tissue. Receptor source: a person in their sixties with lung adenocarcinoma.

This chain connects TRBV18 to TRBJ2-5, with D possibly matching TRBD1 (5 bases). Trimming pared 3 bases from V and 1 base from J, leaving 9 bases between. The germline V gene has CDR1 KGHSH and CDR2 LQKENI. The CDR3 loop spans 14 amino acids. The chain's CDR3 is CASSPRQTQETQYF. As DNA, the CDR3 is TGTGCCAGCTCACCTCGACAGACCCAAGAGACCCAGTACTTC.

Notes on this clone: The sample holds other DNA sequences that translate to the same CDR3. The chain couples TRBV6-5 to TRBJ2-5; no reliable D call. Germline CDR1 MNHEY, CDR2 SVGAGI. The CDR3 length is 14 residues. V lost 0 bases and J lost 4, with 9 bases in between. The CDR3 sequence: CASSYSIPGETQYF. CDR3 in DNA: TGTGCCAGCAGTTACTCGATCCCGGGAGAGACCCAGTACTTC.

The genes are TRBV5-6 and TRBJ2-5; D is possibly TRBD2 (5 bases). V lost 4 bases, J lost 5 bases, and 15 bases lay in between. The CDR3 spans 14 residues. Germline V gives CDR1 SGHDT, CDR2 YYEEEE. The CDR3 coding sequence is TGTGCCAGCAGCAACTCGGGAACGGGGGAGACCCAGTACTTC. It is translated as CASSNSGTGETQYF.

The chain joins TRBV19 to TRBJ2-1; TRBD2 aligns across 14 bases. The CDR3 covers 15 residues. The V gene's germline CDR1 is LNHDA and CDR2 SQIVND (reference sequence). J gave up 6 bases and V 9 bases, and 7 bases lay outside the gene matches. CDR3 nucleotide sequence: TGTGCCAGCCGCCCGGGACTAGCGGGAGTCAATGAGCAGTTCTTC. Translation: CASRPGLAGVNEQFF.

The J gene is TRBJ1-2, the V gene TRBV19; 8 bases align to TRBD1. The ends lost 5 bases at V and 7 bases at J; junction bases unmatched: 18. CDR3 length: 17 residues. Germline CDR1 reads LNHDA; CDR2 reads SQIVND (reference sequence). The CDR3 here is CASSVTGTGTLSGGYTF. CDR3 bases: TGTGCCAGTAGTGTAACCGGGACAGGAACCTTGAGCGGTGGCTACACCTTC.

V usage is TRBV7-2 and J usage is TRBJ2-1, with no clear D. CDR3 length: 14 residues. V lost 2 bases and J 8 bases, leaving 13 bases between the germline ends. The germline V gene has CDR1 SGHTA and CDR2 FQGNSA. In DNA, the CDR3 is TGTGCCAGCAGCTTAAATCCGCAACCGGATGAGCAGTTCTTC. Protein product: CASSLNPQPDEQFF.

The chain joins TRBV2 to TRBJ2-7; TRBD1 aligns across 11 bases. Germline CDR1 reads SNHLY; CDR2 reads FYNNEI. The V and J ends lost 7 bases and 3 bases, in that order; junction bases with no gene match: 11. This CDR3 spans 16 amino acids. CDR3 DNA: TGTGCCAGCAAACGGACAGGGGGCGGTGGGGGCTACGAGCAGTACTTC. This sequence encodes CASKRTGGGGGYEQYF.

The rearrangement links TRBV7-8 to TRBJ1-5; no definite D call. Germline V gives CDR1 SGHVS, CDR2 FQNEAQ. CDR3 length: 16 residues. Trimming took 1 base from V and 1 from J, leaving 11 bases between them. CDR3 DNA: TGTGCCAGCAGCTTAGTGGGAGCTGAGAGCAATCAGCCCCAGCATTTT. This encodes CASSLVGAESNQPQHF.

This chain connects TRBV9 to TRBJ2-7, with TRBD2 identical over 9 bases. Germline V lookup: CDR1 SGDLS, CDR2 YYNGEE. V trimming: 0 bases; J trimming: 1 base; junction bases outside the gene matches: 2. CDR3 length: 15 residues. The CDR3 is CASSVASGKSYEQYF. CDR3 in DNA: TGTGCCAGCAGCGTAGCTAGCGGGAAATCCTACGAGCAGTACTTC.

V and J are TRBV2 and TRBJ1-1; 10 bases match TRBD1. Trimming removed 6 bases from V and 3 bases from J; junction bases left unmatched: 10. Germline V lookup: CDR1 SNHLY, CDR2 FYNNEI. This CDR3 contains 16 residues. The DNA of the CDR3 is TGTGCCAGCAGGCTCCGGGACAGGGGCCGAGACACTGAAGCTTTCTTT. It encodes CASRLRDRGRDTEAFF.

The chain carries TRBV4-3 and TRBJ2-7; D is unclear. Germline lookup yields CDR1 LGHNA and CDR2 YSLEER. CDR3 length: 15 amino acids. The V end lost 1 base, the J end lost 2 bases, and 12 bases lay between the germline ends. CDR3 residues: CASSQVSSGTYEQYF. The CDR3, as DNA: TGCGCCAGCAGCCAAGTCTCTAGTGGAACCTACGAGCAGTACTTC.

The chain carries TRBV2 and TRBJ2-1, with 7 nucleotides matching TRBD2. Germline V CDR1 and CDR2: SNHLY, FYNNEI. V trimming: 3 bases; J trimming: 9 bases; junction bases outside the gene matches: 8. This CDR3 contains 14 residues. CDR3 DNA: TGTGCCAGCAGTGATGGGGGAGGGCGTGCTGAGCAGTTCTTC. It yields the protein CASSDGGGRAEQFF.

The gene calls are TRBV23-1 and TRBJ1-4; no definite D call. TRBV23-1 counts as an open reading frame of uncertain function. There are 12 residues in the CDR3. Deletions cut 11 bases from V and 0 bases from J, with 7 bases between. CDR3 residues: CADQATNEKLFF. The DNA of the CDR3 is TGCGCCGACCAAGCAACTAATGAAAAACTGTTTTTT.

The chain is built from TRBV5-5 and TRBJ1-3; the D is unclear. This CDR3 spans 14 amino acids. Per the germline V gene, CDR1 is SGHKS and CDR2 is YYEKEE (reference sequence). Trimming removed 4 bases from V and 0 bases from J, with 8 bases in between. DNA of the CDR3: TGTGCCAGCAGCCGCGGAAACTCTGGAAACACCATATATTTT. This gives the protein CASSRGNSGNTIYF. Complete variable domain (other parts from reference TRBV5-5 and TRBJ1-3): DAGVTQSPTHLIKTRGQQVTLRCSPISGHKSVSWYQQVLGQGPQFIFQYYEKEERGRGNFPDRFSARQFPNYSSELNVNALLLGDSALYLCASSRGNSGNTIYFGEGSWLTVV.

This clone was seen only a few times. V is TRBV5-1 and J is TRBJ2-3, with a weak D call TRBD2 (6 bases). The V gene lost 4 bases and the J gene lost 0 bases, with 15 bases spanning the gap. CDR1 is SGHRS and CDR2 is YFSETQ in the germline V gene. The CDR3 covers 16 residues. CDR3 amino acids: CASSLRGSGSTDTQYF. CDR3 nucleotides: TGCGCCAGCAGCCTCCGGGGGAGCGGGAGCACAGATACGCAGTATTTT. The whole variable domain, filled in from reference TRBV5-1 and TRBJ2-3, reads KAGVTQTPRYLIKTRGQQVTLSCSPISGHRSVSWYQQTPGQGLQFLFEYFSETQRNKGNFPGRFSGRQFSNSRSEMNVSTLELGDSALYLCASSLRGSGSTDTQYFGPGTRLTVL.

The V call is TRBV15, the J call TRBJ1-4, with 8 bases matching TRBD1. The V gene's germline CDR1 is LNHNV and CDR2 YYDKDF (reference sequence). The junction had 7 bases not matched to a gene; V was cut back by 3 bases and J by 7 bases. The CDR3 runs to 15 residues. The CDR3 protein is CATSRTTGAGEKLFF. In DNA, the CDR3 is TGTGCCACCAGCAGGACGACAGGGGCCGGTGAAAAACTGTTTTTT. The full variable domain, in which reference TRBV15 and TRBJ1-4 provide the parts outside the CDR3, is DAMVIQNPRYQVTQFGKPVTLSCSQTLNHNVMYWYQQKSSQAPKLLFHYYDKDFNNEADTPDNFQSRRPNTSFCFLDIRSPGLGDTAMYLCATSRTTGAGEKLFFGSGTQLSVL.

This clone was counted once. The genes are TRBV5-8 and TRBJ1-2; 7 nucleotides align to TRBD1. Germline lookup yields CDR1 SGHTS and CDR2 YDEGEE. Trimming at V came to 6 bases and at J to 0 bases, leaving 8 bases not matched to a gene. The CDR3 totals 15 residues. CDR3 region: CASTLDRPSNYGYTF. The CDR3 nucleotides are TGTGCCAGCACTCTGGACAGGCCGTCTAACTATGGCTACACCTTC. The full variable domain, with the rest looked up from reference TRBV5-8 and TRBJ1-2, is EAGVTQSPTHLIKTRGQQATLRCSPISGHTSVYWYQQALGLGLQFLLWYDEGEERNRGNFPPRFSGRQFPNYSSELNVNALELEDSALYLCASTLDRPSNYGYTFGSGTRLTVV.

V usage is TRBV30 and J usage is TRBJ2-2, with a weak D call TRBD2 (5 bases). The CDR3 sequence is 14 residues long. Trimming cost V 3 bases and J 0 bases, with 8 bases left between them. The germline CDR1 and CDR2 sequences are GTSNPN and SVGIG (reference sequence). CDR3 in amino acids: CAWRDSANTGELFF. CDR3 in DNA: TGTGCCTGGAGGGACTCCGCGAACACCGGGGAGCTGTTTTTT.

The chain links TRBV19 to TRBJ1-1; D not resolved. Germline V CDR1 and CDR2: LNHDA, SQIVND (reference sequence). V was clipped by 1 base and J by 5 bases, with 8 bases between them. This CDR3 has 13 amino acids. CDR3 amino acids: CASSIGVETEAFF. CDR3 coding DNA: TGTGCCAGTAGTATAGGGGTCGAGACTGAAGCTTTCTTT.

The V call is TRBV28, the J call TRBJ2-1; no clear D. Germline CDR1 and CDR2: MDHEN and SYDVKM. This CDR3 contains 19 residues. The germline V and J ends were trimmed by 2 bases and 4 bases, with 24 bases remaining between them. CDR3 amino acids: CASSLLETPGTLIYNEQFF. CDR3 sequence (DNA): TGTGCCAGCAGTTTACTCGAGACACCAGGCACACTAATTTACAATGAGCAGTTCTTC.

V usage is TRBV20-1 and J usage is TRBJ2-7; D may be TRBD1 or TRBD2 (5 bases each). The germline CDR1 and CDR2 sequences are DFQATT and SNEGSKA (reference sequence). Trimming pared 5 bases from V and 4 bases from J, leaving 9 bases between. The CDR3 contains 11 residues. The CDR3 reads CSAGTNYEQYF. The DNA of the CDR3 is TGCAGTGCTGGGACGAATTACGAGCAGTACTTC.

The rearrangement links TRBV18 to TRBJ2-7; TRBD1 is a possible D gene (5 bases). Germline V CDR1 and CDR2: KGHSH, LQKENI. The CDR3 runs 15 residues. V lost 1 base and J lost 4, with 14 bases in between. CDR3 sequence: CASSPQGVGRYEQYF. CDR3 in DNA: TGTGCCAGCTCACCACAAGGGGTGGGTAGGTACGAGCAGTACTTC.

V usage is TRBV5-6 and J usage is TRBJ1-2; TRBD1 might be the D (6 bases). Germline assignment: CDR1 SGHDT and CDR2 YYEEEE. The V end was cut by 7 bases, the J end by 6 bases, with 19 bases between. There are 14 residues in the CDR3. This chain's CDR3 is CASSPPQWGHGYTF. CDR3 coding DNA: TGTGCCAGCTCACCTCCCCAGTGGGGGCATGGCTACACCTTC.

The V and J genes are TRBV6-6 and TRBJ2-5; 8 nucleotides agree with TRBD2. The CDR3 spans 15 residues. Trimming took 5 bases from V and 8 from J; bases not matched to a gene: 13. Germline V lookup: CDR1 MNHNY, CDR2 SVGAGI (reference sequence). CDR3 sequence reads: CASSPYSGTFGTQYF. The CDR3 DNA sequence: TGTGCCAGCAGTCCGTATAGCGGGACTTTTGGAACCCAGTACTTC.